This T cell receptor beta chain came from a study of blood T cell repertoires in COVID-19. Study summary: PBMCs, B-cell-depleted T cells, or T cells were the source of the cDNA or gDNA that made up the material.

The CDR3 has 16 amino acids. Germline lookup yields CDR1 SNHLY and CDR2 FYNNEI. Trimming removed 6 bases from V and 5 bases from J; junction bases left unmatched: 12. Libraries were prepared by immunoSEQ multiplex PCR; TCRdb keeps only in-frame clonotypes and omits some of them. The table has over 85,000 clones, more than 90% seen once; the top ten hold about 3.9%. This receptor was taken from a man aged 18-30 years with acute or convalescent COVID-19. The sample was peripheral blood. V gene TRBV2 combines with J gene TRBJ1-4, with TRBD1 matching over 7 bases. The CDR3 DNA follows: TGTGCCAGCAGCTATAAACTGGGACAGCCAAATGAAAAACTGTTTTTT. Amino acids: CASSYKLGQPNEKLFF.